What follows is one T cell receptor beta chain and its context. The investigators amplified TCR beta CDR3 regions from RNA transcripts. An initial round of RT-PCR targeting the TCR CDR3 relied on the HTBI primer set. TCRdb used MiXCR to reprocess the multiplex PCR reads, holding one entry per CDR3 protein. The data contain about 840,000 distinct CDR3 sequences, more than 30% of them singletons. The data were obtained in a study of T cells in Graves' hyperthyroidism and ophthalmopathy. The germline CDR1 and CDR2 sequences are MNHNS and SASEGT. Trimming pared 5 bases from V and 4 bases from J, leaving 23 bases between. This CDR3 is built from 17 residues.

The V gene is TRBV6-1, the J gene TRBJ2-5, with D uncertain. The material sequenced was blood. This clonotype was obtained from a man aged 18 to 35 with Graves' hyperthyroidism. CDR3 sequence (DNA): TGTGCCAGCAGTAGAGGAACAAGCTCCACAATAATAGAGACCCAGTACTTC. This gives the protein CASSRGTSSTIIETQYF.